The present TCR beta chain was sequenced within a study of blood T cell repertoires in COVID-19. Across the whole study: The United States, Italy and Spain supplied acute and convalescent COVID-19 samples.

The CDR3 consists of 13 residues. Trimming took off 6 bases at V and 3 bases at J, with 9 bases between the two ends. Data came from immunoSEQ multiplex PCR; TCRdb stores just in-frame clones and leaves some out. This sample has about 240,000 clones, with roughly 87% found just once. This clone was seen a single time. The chain carries TRBV12-3 or TRBV12-4 and TRBJ1-3; D gene uncertain. The specimen was PBMCs or T cells enriched from blood (not recorded which). The sequence derives from a young woman with acute COVID-19. The CDR3, as DNA: TGTGCCAGCAGCACCCTAAGTGGAAACACCATATATTTT. It is translated as CASSTLSGNTIYF.